The 16 T cell receptor beta chains below were found in one sample sequenced in a study of blood T cell repertoires in COVID-19 (dated by TCRdb to 2020 to 2022). The library was made by the immunoSEQ multiplex PCR assay. TCRdb's version of the immuneACCESS table is confined to in-frame rearrangements and falls short of the full clone set. An unresolved V gene accounts for under half of the shortfall where checked; the remainder is of unknown origin. In this sample the table shows 40,000 to 55,000 clones, 90% to 95% of which occur a single time. Jointly, the top ten make up roughly 10% of the sample. Source material: peripheral blood. The receptor set was obtained from a woman older than 75 with acute or convalescent COVID-19.

This chain uses TRBV3-1 (or the pseudogene TRBV3-2) with TRBJ2-5, with a weak D call TRBD2 (6 bases). Germline CDR1 is LGHDT and CDR2 is YNNKEL (reference sequence). CDR3 length equals 15 residues. Trimming cost V 3 bases and J 1 base, with 12 bases left between them. CDR3 region: CASSHVLATQETQYF. The DNA of the CDR3 is TGTGCCAGCAGCCATGTACTAGCTACCCAAGAGACCCAGTACTTC.

This sequence joins TRBV30 and TRBJ1-3, with no clear D. The CDR3 length is 13 residues. V shed 3 bases and J shed 0 bases, with 6 bases lying between them. From germline, CDR1 is GTSNPN and CDR2 SVGIG (reference sequence). The CDR3 DNA sequence: TGTGCCTGGAGCTATCTCTCTGGAAACACCATATATTTT. Translation gives CAWSYLSGNTIYF.

The gene calls are TRBV7-5 and TRBJ2-7; the DNA was not compared with TRBD1, the D call given in the table. TRBV7-5 is shown as a pseudogene. This CDR3 is built from 17 residues. The CDR3 bases are TGTGTCAGAAGCCCCCCAACTTTGGGACAGGTGACCTACGAGCAGTACTTC. It codes for CVRSPPTLGQVTYEQYF.

The genes are TRBV19 and TRBJ1-4, with 7 bases identical to TRBD1. The V gene's germline CDR1 is LNHDA and CDR2 SQIVND (reference sequence). V lost 3 bases, J lost 3 bases, and 4 bases stayed unmatched. The CDR3 spans 15 residues. The CDR3 loop is CASSIPGQPNEKLFF. CDR3 nucleotides: TGTGCCAGTAGTATCCCGGGACAGCCTAATGAAAAACTGTTTTTT.

The chain links TRBV30 to TRBJ1-1; 7 bases match TRBD1. V gave up 8 bases and J gave up 1 base; unmatched junction bases: 10. The CDR3 is 14 residues long. The germline V gene encodes CDR1 GTSNPN and CDR2 SVGIG (reference sequence). The CDR3, as DNA: TGTGCCCGCCGAGGACAGGTCGGGAACACTGAAGCTTTCTTT. Its translation is CARRGQVGNTEAFF.

The V call is TRBV30, the J call TRBJ1-6; 9 bases map to TRBD1. The CDR3 length is 14 residues. CDR1 is GTSNPN, CDR2 SVGIG, per germline (reference sequence). J lost 9 bases, V lost 2 bases, and 5 bases had no gene match. CDR3 coding DNA: TGTGCCTGGAGTTTCAGGGACAGGGTTTCACCCCTCCACTTT. As protein: CAWSFRDRVSPLHF.

This rearrangement joins TRBV7-3 to TRBJ2-1; no clear D. The V gene lost 2 bases and the J gene lost 0 bases, with 8 bases spanning the gap. Germline V gene data show CDR1 as SGHTA and CDR2 as FQGTGA. CDR3 length: 15 amino acids. The CDR3 coding sequence is TGTGCCAGCAGCTTAGGCAGTGCCTCCTACAATGAGCAGTTCTTC. This encodes CASSLGSASYNEQFF.

V gene TRBV7-9 combines with J gene TRBJ2-7; TRBD2 matches 7 bases. The CDR3 sequence is 15 residues long. V dropped 1 base and J dropped 3; count of bases not matched to a gene: 6. Per germline, CDR1 SEHNR and CDR2 FQNEAQ (reference sequence). This CDR3 reads CASSLGWQRDYEQYF. CDR3 coding DNA: TGTGCCAGCAGCTTAGGGTGGCAGCGGGACTACGAGCAGTACTTC.

In this sample, this clone turned up a few times. The V gene is TRBV2, the J gene TRBJ2-1, with a weak D call TRBD1 (5 bases). The CDR3 consists of 14 residues. The germline gives CDR1 SNHLY, CDR2 FYNNEI. Trimming removed 2 bases from V and 8 bases from J, with 13 bases in between. The CDR3: CASSERGRVYEQFF. Written as DNA, the CDR3 is TGTGCCAGCAGTGAAAGAGGCAGGGTGTATGAGCAGTTCTTC.

The genes are TRBV7-3 and TRBJ1-2; TRBD1 matches 10 bases. CDR3 length: 15 amino acids. Germline loops: CDR1 SGHTA, CDR2 FQGTGA. The junction had 7 bases not matched to a gene; V was cut back by 5 bases and J by 4 bases. As DNA, the CDR3 is TGTGCCAGCAGCCCAGGGGGGACAGGGGTCTATGGCTACACCTTC. Its protein is CASSPGGTGVYGYTF.

The chain links TRBV27 to TRBJ2-7, with 7 bases that match TRBD1. With 4 bases clipped from V and 2 bases from J, the junction kept 5 bases outside the gene matches. Germline V lookup: CDR1 MNHEY, CDR2 SMNVEV (reference sequence). The CDR3 totals 14 residues. DNA for the CDR3: TGTGCCAGCAGTTGGGCAGGGGGTACCTACGAGCAGTACTTC. This encodes CASSWAGGTYEQYF.

This sequence joins TRBV7-9 and TRBJ2-3, with D hard to call. The length of the CDR3 is 11 residues. Trimming removed 2 bases from V and 6 bases from J, with 3 bases in between. The germline V gene encodes CDR1 SEHNR and CDR2 FQNEAQ (reference sequence). The CDR3 DNA reads as TGTGCCAGCAGCTTACCGGATACGCAGTATTTT. The encoded protein is CASSLPDTQYF.

The CDR3 loop reads CASSQQGQGYGYTF. The CDR3 nucleotides are TGTGCCAGCAGCCAACAGGGCCAGGGCTATGGCTACACCTTC. The V call is TRBV2, the J call TRBJ1-2; D is perhaps TRBD1 (6 bases). Germline V lookup: CDR1 SNHLY, CDR2 FYNNEI. V lost 6 bases and J lost 4, with 15 bases in between. This CDR3 contains 14 residues.

This chain links TRBV6-1 with TRBJ2-1; 10 positions agree with TRBD2. V dropped 2 bases and J dropped 2; count of bases not matched to a gene: 15. Germline V gene sequence: CDR1 MNHNS, CDR2 SASEGT. This CDR3 region has 20 residues. The CDR3 is CASSEKREGLFAAPYNEQFF. CDR3 bases: TGTGCCAGCAGTGAAAAGCGGGAGGGCCTTTTTGCAGCCCCCTACAATGAGCAGTTCTTC.

The gene calls are TRBV7-2 and TRBJ2-7; 8 bases fit TRBD2. Germline V CDR1 and CDR2: SGHTA, FQGNSA. The V segment lost 5 bases and the J segment 4 bases; nucleotides outside the gene matches: 7. This CDR3 contains 14 residues. This CDR3 is CASSADSGTYEQYF. The CDR3 nucleotides are TGTGCCAGCAGCGCCGATAGCGGGACTTACGAGCAGTACTTC.

The chain employs TRBV9 and TRBJ2-2; D might be TRBD1 (6 bases). Germline assignment: CDR1 SGDLS and CDR2 YYNGEE. V was trimmed by 0 bases and J by 4 bases, leaving 13 bases between them. CDR3 size: 16 residues. CDR3 amino acids: CASSVVDQGGTGELFF. The CDR3 DNA follows: TGTGCCAGCAGCGTAGTGGACCAAGGGGGCACCGGGGAGCTGTTTTTT. Using reference TRBV9 and TRBJ2-2 for the parts outside the CDR3, the full variable domain is DSGVTQTPKHLITATGQRVTLRCSPRSGDLSVYWYQQSLDQGLQFLIQYYNGEERAKGNILERFSAQQFPDLHSELNLSSLELGDSALYFCASSVVDQGGTGELFFGEGSRLTVL.